This is a list of T cell receptor beta chains from one sample in a study of T cell responses to AZD1222 COVID-19 vaccine. Measured with immunoSEQ multiplex PCR; TCRdb has only the in-frame clones, and not every one. The sample contains approximately 130,000 clones, roughly 84% of which appear only once. The source material was peripheral blood, sampled 28 days after the second AZD1222 dose. These receptors originate from an adult who received the AZD1222 COVID-19 vaccine. CDR3s include the opening cysteine and the closing phenylalanine or tryptophan. The D gene is left open where the match is weak. Not all rows give a size; the values are once, few, many and, for expanded clones, a class.

>TRBV5-1|NA|few|TRBJ2-1
TGCGCCAGCAGCTTGGCTAGCGACCTCTACAATGAGCAGTTCTTC
CASSLASDLYNEQFF
>TRBV3-1/TRBV3-2|NA|NA|TRBJ1-4
TGTGCCAGCAGCCAAGGGCGCCGGGTACTGGGGGATGAGAAACTGTTTTTT
CASSQGRRVLGDEKLFF
>TRBV7-2|NA|few|TRBJ1-2
TGTGCCAGCAGCCAGACCCTTTTTAACTATGGCTACACCTTC
CASSQTLFNYGYTF
>TRBV7-9|NA|NA|TRBJ2-5
TGTGCCAGCAGCTTCCCCCAGAGGCAAGAGACCCAGTACTTC
CASSFPQRQETQYF
>TRBV28|TRBD1|NA|TRBJ1-1
TGTGCCAGCAGTTCCACAGGGGGGAACACTGAAGCTTTCTTT
CASSSTGGNTEAFF
>TRBV29-1|NA|NA|TRBJ2-1
TGCAGCGTGGCAGGGACCCCTAGCTCCTACAATGAGCAGTTCTTC
CSVAGTPSSYNEQFF
>TRBV2|TRBD1|NA|TRBJ1-5
TGTGCCAGCAGCAGACAGGGGGCCGCCAGCAATCAGCCCCAGCATTTT
CASSRQGAASNQPQHF
>TRBV7-9|NA|NA|TRBJ1-1
TGTGCCAGCACCAATTCAGAGGGCACTGAAGCTTTCTTT
CASTNSEGTEAFF
>TRBV5-1|NA|NA|TRBJ2-1
TGCGCCAGCAGCTTTTTGGTAGGGGCGTCCTACAATGAGCAGTTCTTC
CASSFLVGASYNEQFF
>TRBV19|TRBD1|NA|TRBJ2-1
TGTGCCAGTAGCCCCTGGGGACAGGGGAGGGATGAGCAGTTCTTC
CASSPWGQGRDEQFF
>TRBV28|NA|NA|TRBJ2-7
TGTGCCAGCAGTTTAAATTACGAGCAGTACTTC
CASSLNYEQYF
>TRBV4-3|NA|NA|TRBJ1-5
TGCGCCAGCAGCCCAGCACAGGCGAGCAATCAGCCCCAGCATTTT
CASSPAQASNQPQHF
>TRBV20-1|TRBD1|NA|TRBJ1-2
TGCAGTGCTTCGACAGGGGGTGGCTACACCTTC
CSASTGGGYTF
>TRBV11-2|NA|NA|TRBJ2-5
TGTGCCAGCAGCTTAGGAGCTCGGGGGGAGACCCAGTACTTC
CASSLGARGETQYF
>TRBV2|NA|NA|TRBJ2-3
TGTGCCAGCAGCGAGCAAGGAGATACGCAGTATTTT
CASSEQGDTQYF
>TRBV27|NA|NA|TRBJ1-5
TGTGCCAGCAGCATTAAAATGATGGGGGCTAATCAGCCCCAGCATTTT
CASSIKMMGANQPQHF
>TRBV7-9|TRBD1|NA|TRBJ1-2
TGTGCCAGCAGCCGAGGGACAGATGGCTACACCTTC
CASSRGTDGYTF
>TRBV28|NA|NA|TRBJ1-5
TGTGCCAGCAGACCCCGGGGGGAAATCAATCAGCCCCAGCATTTT
CASRPRGEINQPQHF
>TRBV9|NA|NA|TRBJ1-3
TGTGCCAGCAGCGCGAGGGGCAGAGAAAACACCATATATTTT
CASSARGRENTIYF
>TRBV25-1|NA|NA|TRBJ2-5
TGTGCCAGCAGCCCCTACTCGGCGACCCTCCAAGAGACCCAGTACTTC
CASSPYSATLQETQYF
>TRBV2|TRBD2|many|TRBJ2-5
TGTGCCAGCTATGGGGGAGGGGAGACCCAGTACTTC
CASYGGGETQYF
>TRBV5-1|NA|NA|TRBJ2-3
TGCGCCAGCAGCCCCGACAGTAGCACAGATACGCAGTATTTT
CASSPDSSTDTQYF
>TRBV7-9|TRBD1|NA|TRBJ2-1
TGTGCCAGCAGCCCGAGACAGGGCCTCTCCTACAATGAGCAGTTCTTC
CASSPRQGLSYNEQFF
>TRBV28|TRBD1|NA|TRBJ1-6
TGTGCCAGCAGTCCACCGACAGGGTCGGTTTCACCCCTCCACTTT
CASSPPTGSVSPLHF
>TRBV7-2|NA|NA|TRBJ1-1
TGTGCCAGCAGTACCTACGGGGGGAACACTGAAGCTTTCTTT
CASSTYGGNTEAFF
>TRBV27|NA|few|TRBJ1-2
TGTGCCAGCAGTTTTCTGGACAACAGGTCACAATATGGCTACACCTTC
CASSFLDNRSQYGYTF
>TRBV7-6|NA|NA|TRBJ2-3
TGTGCCAGCAGCTCCGGACTTCCGCGAGATACGCAGTATTTT
CASSSGLPRDTQYF
>TRBV11-3|NA|once|TRBJ2-6
TGTGCCAGCAGCTTCGGGGGAGGTGGGGCCAACGTCCTGACTTTC
CASSFGGGGANVLTF
>TRBV15|NA|NA|TRBJ2-2
TGTGCCACCAGCAGAGACCGTACCGGGGAGCTGTTTTTT
CATSRDRTGELFF
>TRBV9|NA|NA|TRBJ1-6
TGTGCCAGCAGCGTAGCGGGTCTGAGCTCACCCCTCCACTTT
CASSVAGLSSPLHF
>TRBV9|TRBD2|NA|TRBJ2-7
TGTGCCAGCAACATAGCGGGGGGAACCTACGAGCAGTACTTC
CASNIAGGTYEQYF
>TRBV7-2|NA|NA|TRBJ2-7
TGTGCCAGCAGCCCTGTAGGCGAGCAGTACTTC
CASSPVGEQYF
>TRBV5-4|NA|NA|TRBJ2-7
TGTGCCAGCAGTATACAGGGCACACATACATACGAGCAGTACTTC
CASSIQGTHTYEQYF
>TRBV4-1|NA|NA|TRBJ1-1
TGCGCCAGCAGCCAAGATAGGAGTACCTACTACACTGAAGCTTTCTTT
CASSQDRSTYYTEAFF
>TRBV18|NA|NA|TRBJ1-1
TGTGCCAGCTCACAGCCAGGGGTGAACACTGAAGCTTTCTTT
CASSQPGVNTEAFF
>TRBV6-5|NA|NA|TRBJ1-1
TGTGCCAGCCAGCTGGGTGGAAACACTGAAGCTTTCTTT
CASQLGGNTEAFF
>TRBV18|NA|many|TRBJ2-2
TGTGCCAGCTCCCGGGACACGCTCGCCGGGGAGCTGTTTTTT
CASSRDTLAGELFF
>TRBV30|NA|many|TRBJ2-7
TGTGCCTGGAGTGGACAGGACTCCTACGAGCAGTACTTC
CAWSGQDSYEQYF
>TRBV21-1|NA|NA|TRBJ1-1
TGTGCCAGCAGCAAGAGGGCTTCCGGGGGGCTTGGGACTGAAGCTTTCTTT
CASSKRASGGLGTEAFF
>TRBV2|NA|NA|TRBJ1-4
TGTGCCGGTCTGTTTTCAACTAATGAAAAACTGTTTTTT
CAGLFSTNEKLFF
>TRBV6-2/TRBV6-3|NA|NA|TRBJ2-3
TGTGCCAGCAGTTACTCGGACACTAGGGGTCCAACGCAGTATTTT
CASSYSDTRGPTQYF
>TRBV12-3/TRBV12-4|NA|once|TRBJ1-1
TGTGCCAGCAGCCCAAAGAACACTGAAGCTTTCTTT
CASSPKNTEAFF
>TRBV7-3|NA|NA|TRBJ1-3
TGTGCCAGCAGCTTATACCCCTCTGGAAACACCATATATTTT
CASSLYPSGNTIYF
>TRBV7-9|NA|NA|TRBJ1-1
TGTGCCAGCAGCTTAGCTGCTGAAGCTTTCTTT
CASSLAAEAFF
>TRBV3-1/TRBV3-2|TRBD1|NA|TRBJ2-2
TGTGCCAGCAGCTTCAGACAGGGGACCGCGAACACCGGGGAGCTGTTTTTT
CASSFRQGTANTGELFF
>TRBV27|TRBD1|NA|TRBJ2-4
TGTGCCAGCAGTCCTAGACAGGGTCTAGCCAAAAACATTCAGTACTTC
CASSPRQGLAKNIQYF
>TRBV7-9|TRBD2|NA|TRBJ2-2
TGTGCCAGCAGCTTGCAGACTAGCGTTGTATTAAACACCGGGGAGCTGTTTTTT
CASSLQTSVVLNTGELFF